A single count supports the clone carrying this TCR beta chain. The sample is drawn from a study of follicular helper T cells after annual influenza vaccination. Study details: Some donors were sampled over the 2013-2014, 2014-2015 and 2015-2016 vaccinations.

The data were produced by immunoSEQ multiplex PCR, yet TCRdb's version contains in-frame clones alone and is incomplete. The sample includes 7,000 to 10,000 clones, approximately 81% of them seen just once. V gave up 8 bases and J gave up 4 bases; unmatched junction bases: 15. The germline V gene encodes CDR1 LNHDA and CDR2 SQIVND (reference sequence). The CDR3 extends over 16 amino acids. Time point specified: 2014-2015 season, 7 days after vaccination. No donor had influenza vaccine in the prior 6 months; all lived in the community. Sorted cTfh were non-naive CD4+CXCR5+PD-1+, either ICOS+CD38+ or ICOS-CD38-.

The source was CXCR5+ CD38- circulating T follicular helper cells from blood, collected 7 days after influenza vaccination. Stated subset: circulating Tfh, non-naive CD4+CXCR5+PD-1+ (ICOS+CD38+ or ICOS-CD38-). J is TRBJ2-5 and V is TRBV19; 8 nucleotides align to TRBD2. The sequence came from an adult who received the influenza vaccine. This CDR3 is CASAPRGGRAGETQYF. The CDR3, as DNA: TGTGCCAGTGCTCCCCGGGGGGGGCGCGCGGGAGAGACCCAGTACTTC. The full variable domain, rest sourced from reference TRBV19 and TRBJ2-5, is DGGITQSPKYLFRKEGQNVTLSCEQNLNHDAMYWYRQDPGQGLRLIYYSQIVNDFQKGDIAEGYSVSREKKESFPLTVTSAQKNPTAFYLCASAPRGGRAGETQYFGPGTRLLVL.